The 31 T cell receptor beta chains reported below all come from one sample, sequenced in a study of shared clonotypes between healthy human individuals. Some clones are missing from TCRdb's copy, which holds only in-frame ones; the method was immunoSEQ multiplex PCR. The sample has roughly 1,100,000 clones, about 75% seen once. Material: memory CD4+ T cells sorted from blood. Documented subset: CD45RA-negative fraction. These receptors all come from a man between 18 and 29 years old in good health.

The rearrangement links TRBV18 to TRBJ2-7; possibly TRBD2 for D (6 bases). Trimming cost V 3 bases and J 3 bases, with 12 bases left between them. This CDR3 has 14 amino acids. Germline CDR1 is KGHSH and CDR2 is LQKENI. The CDR3: CASSPSREIYEQYF. The CDR3 coding sequence is TGTGCCAGCTCACCCTCTCGGGAGATCTACGAGCAGTACTTC.

The V call is TRBV10-3, the J call TRBJ1-1, with TRBD1 matching over 9 bases. After removal of 7 bases from V and 8 bases from J, the junction contained 20 bases not matched to a gene. CDR1 and CDR2 from the germline V gene are ENHRY and SYGVKD. The CDR3 covers 17 residues. The CDR3 loop reads CAITDNRDRVPLGEAFF. Written as DNA, the CDR3 is TGTGCCATCACCGACAACCGGGACAGGGTCCCCTTAGGCGAAGCTTTCTTT.

V is TRBV5-4 and J is TRBJ2-3; 8 bases fit TRBD2. Germline V gene lookup returns CDR1 SGHNT and CDR2 YYREEE (reference sequence). The CDR3 has 16 residues. V shed 2 bases and J 5 bases; nucleotides not matched to a gene: 10. This CDR3 reads CASSLRGRREVDTQYF. The CDR3 DNA follows: TGTGCCAGCAGCTTACGGGGTAGGCGGGAGGTAGATACGCAGTATTTT.

V and J are TRBV27 and TRBJ2-1; 7 nucleotides agree with TRBD1. The V gene end was trimmed by 5 bases and the J gene end by 0 bases; junction bases not matched to a gene: 7. The CDR3 spans 16 residues. The V gene's germline CDR1 is MNHEY and CDR2 SMNVEV (reference sequence). CDR3 sequence (DNA): TGTGCCAGCAGTGAAGCCGGGACAGTCTCCTACAATGAGCAGTTCTTC. It specifies CASSEAGTVSYNEQFF.

Of note for this clone: This sample also contains other DNA sequences that code for the same CDR3. The rearrangement uses TRBV7-2 and TRBJ2-5, with a possible D match to TRBD2 (6 bases). The germline V gene has CDR1 SGHTA and CDR2 FQGNSA. The CDR3 totals 14 residues. With 0 bases removed from V and 5 bases from J, the gap between germline ends came to 10 bases. CDR3 sequence: CASSLAGGGETQYF. In nucleotides, the CDR3 is TGTGCCAGCAGCTTAGCCGGAGGAGGGGAGACCCAGTACTTC.

The genes are TRBV9 and TRBJ2-5; 7 bases agree with TRBD1. Germline CDR1 reads SGDLS; CDR2 reads YYNGEE. This CDR3 region has 15 residues. With V trimmed by 3 bases and J by 5 bases, 10 bases remained unmatched. CDR3: CASSADRAVGETQYF. CDR3 in DNA: TGTGCCAGCAGCGCCGACAGGGCGGTTGGGGAGACCCAGTACTTC.

This sequence joins TRBV2 and TRBJ2-2; perhaps TRBD1 as D (6 bases). V was clipped by 8 bases and J by 2 bases, with 12 bases between them. The CDR3 runs to 14 residues. CDR1 and CDR2 from the germline V gene are SNHLY and FYNNEI. Here the CDR3 reads CASGTGRNTGELFF. CDR3 DNA sequence: TGTGCCAGCGGTACAGGGCGAAACACCGGGGAGCTGTTTTTT. Filled out from reference TRBV2 and TRBJ2-2, the complete variable domain reads EPEVTQTPSHQVTQMGQEVILRCVPISNHLYFYWYRQILGQKVEFLVSFYNNEISEKSEIFDDQFSVERPDGSNFTLKIRSTKLEDSAMYFCASGTGRNTGELFFGEGSRLTVL.

In its sample, this clone was seen once. The chain links TRBV5-4 to TRBJ1-2; 7 nucleotides agree with TRBD1. Per germline, CDR1 SGHNT and CDR2 YYREEE (reference sequence). The J segment lost 2 bases and the V segment lost 5 bases, leaving 12 bases of the junction unmatched. The CDR3 contains 16 residues. The CDR3: CASRALSGTDNYGYTF. DNA of the CDR3: TGTGCCAGCAGGGCCCTTTCCGGGACAGACAACTATGGCTACACCTTC.

The chain employs TRBV7-3 and TRBJ1-6; 8 bases agree with TRBD1. V trimming: 6 bases; J trimming: 0 bases; junction bases outside the gene matches: 7. The germline gives CDR1 SGHTA, CDR2 FQGTGA. CDR3 length: 17 amino acids. The CDR3 bases are TGTGCCAGCAGGATTAACAGGGGGAGCTCCTATAATTCACCCCTCCACTTT. Protein: CASRINRGSSYNSPLHF.

V is TRBV27 and J is TRBJ1-2; no definite D call. The CDR3 is 15 residues long. With 2 bases removed from V and 14 bases from J, the gap between germline ends came to 24 bases. From germline, CDR1 is MNHEY and CDR2 SMNVEV (reference sequence). CDR3 DNA: TGTGCCAGCAGTTTAACGCAGAGCCGGGTTAGTCGGTATACCTTC. Protein sequence: CASSLTQSRVSRYTF.

The V and J genes are TRBV5-6 and TRBJ2-3; D might be TRBD2 (5 bases). This CDR3 has 16 residues. Germline CDR1 is SGHDT and CDR2 is YYEEEE. V was clipped by 4 bases and J by 2 bases, with 17 bases between them. CDR3 protein: CASSGERRYFTDTQYF. In nucleotides, the CDR3 is TGTGCCAGCAGCGGCGAGCGGCGCTATTTCACAGATACGCAGTATTTT.

The chain uses TRBV29-1 and TRBJ1-2, with D maybe TRBD1 (5 bases). The CDR3 extends over 12 amino acids. The germline gives CDR1 SQVTM, CDR2 ANQGSEA. The germline V and J ends were trimmed by 0 bases and 7 bases, with 9 bases remaining between them. CDR3 region: CSVEDRGAGYTF. CDR3 coding DNA: TGCAGCGTTGAAGATCGTGGGGCTGGCTACACCTTC.

This chain uses TRBV10-2 with TRBJ1-1; a weak D match, TRBD1 (5 bases). Germline-derived CDR1 and CDR2 are WSHSY and SAAADI. V dropped 3 bases and J dropped 11 bases, with 16 bases sitting between them. The CDR3 is 13 amino acids. Here the CDR3 reads CASSELQGRGAFF. The CDR3 DNA sequence: TGCGCCAGCAGTGAACTGCAGGGACGCGGCGCTTTCTTT.

The rearrangement links TRBV5-4 to TRBJ2-5, with D uncertain. The germline V gene encodes CDR1 SGHNT and CDR2 YYREEE (reference sequence). V was trimmed by 1 base and J by 0 bases, leaving 4 bases between them. This CDR3 has 13 residues. The CDR3 protein is CASSLRDQETQYF. In nucleotides, the CDR3 is TGTGCCAGCAGCTTGCGGGACCAAGAGACCCAGTACTTC.

This chain uses TRBV7-2 with TRBJ2-7; TRBD2 matches at 9 bases. CDR3 length equals 15 residues. Unmatched junction bases numbered 5, after V lost 5 bases and J lost 0 bases. Germline CDR1 reads SGHTA; CDR2 reads FQGNSA. This CDR3 is CASSPLSGGSYEQYF. CDR3 bases: TGTGCCAGCAGCCCCCTTAGCGGGGGCTCCTACGAGCAGTACTTC.

The rearrangement links TRBV7-2 to TRBJ2-1, with 7 bases identical to TRBD1. CDR1 and CDR2 from the germline V gene are SGHTA and FQGNSA. This CDR3 region has 15 residues. Trimming at V came to 5 bases and at J to 6 bases, leaving 10 bases not matched to a gene. CDR3 loop: CASSPVGTAPNEQFF. The CDR3 DNA sequence: TGTGCCAGCAGCCCGGTCGGGACAGCGCCCAATGAGCAGTTCTTC. Full variable domain (missing parts from reference TRBV7-2 and TRBJ2-1): GAGVSQSPSNKVTEKGKDVELRCDPISGHTALYWYRQSLGQGLEFLIYFQGNSAPDKSGLPSDRFSAERTGGSVSTLTIQRTQQEDSAVYLCASSPVGTAPNEQFFGPGTRLTVL.

The chain joins TRBV14 to TRBJ1-1, with D tentatively TRBD1 (5 bases). The germline V gene encodes CDR1 SGHDN and CDR2 FVKESK. The CDR3 loop spans 13 amino acids. V was pared by 5 bases and J by 1 base, with 8 bases between. CDR3 protein: CASSRDQNTEAFF. The DNA of the CDR3 is TGTGCCAGCAGCAGGGACCAGAACACTGAAGCTTTCTTT.

CDR3 protein: CASRLGLSGANVLTF. For the CDR3, the DNA is TGTGCCAGCAGATTAGGACTCTCTGGGGCCAACGTCCTGACTTTC. The chain combines TRBV2 with TRBJ2-6, with D possibly matching TRBD2 (5 bases). Germline CDR1 reads SNHLY; CDR2 reads FYNNEI. V was trimmed by 6 bases and J by 0 bases, leaving 9 bases between them. The CDR3 spans 15 residues. Full variable domain (remainder filled in from reference TRBV2 and TRBJ2-6): EPEVTQTPSHQVTQMGQEVILRCVPISNHLYFYWYRQILGQKVEFLVSFYNNEISEKSEIFDDQFSVERPDGSNFTLKIRSTKLEDSAMYFCASRLGLSGANVLTFGAGSRLTVL.

The chain recombines TRBV9 with TRBJ2-3; 10 bases agree with TRBD1. V was clipped by 4 bases and J by 4 bases; unmatched bases: 9. The germline V gene has CDR1 SGDLS and CDR2 YYNGEE. The CDR3 consists of 16 residues. The CDR3 reads CASSPDRDRGSDTQYF. CDR3 in DNA: TGTGCCAGCAGCCCCGACCGGGACAGGGGATCAGATACGCAGTATTTT.

V usage is TRBV28 and J usage is TRBJ2-3, with D possibly being TRBD1 (5 bases). This CDR3 spans 13 amino acids. V was cut by 5 bases and J by 0 bases, with 6 bases left in between. Looked up from germline, CDR1 is MDHEN and CDR2 is SYDVKM. In nucleotides, the CDR3 is TGTGCCAGCAGTACAGGAAGCACAGATACGCAGTATTTT. Translating gives CASSTGSTDTQYF.

The chain links TRBV7-2 to TRBJ2-5; D might be TRBD2 (5 bases). Trimming left V 5 bases short and J 5 bases short, with 15 bases between. CDR3 length equals 14 residues. CDR1 SGHTA and CDR2 FQGNSA come from the germline V gene. The CDR3 coding sequence is TGTGCCAGCAGCCCAGGAGGTCCCGGGGAGACCCAGTACTTC. Residues: CASSPGGPGETQYF.

The CDR3: CASSFTDRASEAFF. Here the CDR3 DNA reads TGTGCCAGCAGCTTCACAGACAGGGCTTCCGAAGCTTTCTTT. The chain uses TRBV7-9 and TRBJ1-1; 7 positions match TRBD1. J gave up 8 bases and V 3 bases, and 9 bases lay outside the gene matches. This CDR3 has 14 residues. Germline CDR1 is SEHNR and CDR2 is FQNEAQ (reference sequence).

The chain uses TRBV6-5 and TRBJ1-2; TRBD1 agrees at 7 bases. The CDR3 totals 14 residues. Per germline, CDR1 MNHEY and CDR2 SVGAGI. After removal of 5 bases from V and 5 bases from J, the junction contained 8 bases not matched to a gene. The CDR3 here is CASSDGTERYGYTF. For the CDR3, the DNA is TGTGCCAGCAGTGACGGGACAGAACGGTATGGCTACACCTTC.

This sequence joins TRBV30 and TRBJ2-3; 7 bases fit TRBD1. This CDR3 is 13 amino acids long. CDR1 GTSNPN and CDR2 SVGIG come from the germline V gene (reference sequence). Unmatched junction bases numbered 2, after V lost 1 base and J lost 4 bases. Here the CDR3 DNA reads TGTGCCTGGAGTGGACAGGGAGCAGATACGCAGTATTTT. This codes for CAWSGQGADTQYF.

The genes are TRBV6-6 and TRBJ1-5; D gene uncertain. Trimming pared 2 bases from V and 0 bases from J, leaving 5 bases between. The CDR3 runs 14 residues. Per germline, CDR1 MNHNY and CDR2 SVGAGI (reference sequence). The CDR3 coding sequence is TGTGCCAGCAGTTACACTAATAGCAATCAGCCCCAGCATTTT. This sequence encodes CASSYTNSNQPQHF.

The chain recombines TRBV19 with TRBJ1-1, with D possibly matching TRBD1 (5 bases). The CDR3 length is 14 residues. Trimming cost V 7 bases and J 4 bases, with 16 bases left between them. Germline loops: CDR1 LNHDA, CDR2 SQIVND (reference sequence). The CDR3 nucleotides are TGTGCCAGTAATCGGGGGTCCCGCGGCACTGAAGCTTTCTTT. Amino acids: CASNRGSRGTEAFF.

The rearrangement uses TRBV4-3 and TRBJ2-1; no clear D gene. V lost 6 bases and J 1 base, leaving 16 bases between the germline ends. The CDR3 contains 16 residues. CDR1 is LGHNA and CDR2 is YSLEER in the germline V gene. The CDR3 loop is CASRRPWASSYNEQFF. The CDR3 DNA reads TGCGCCAGCAGACGACCCTGGGCGTCTTCCTACAATGAGCAGTTCTTC.

Concerning this clone itself: Other DNA sequences of this sample code for an identical CDR3. The chain has TRBV30 and TRBJ1-5; no clear D gene. Germline CDR1 reads GTSNPN; CDR2 reads SVGIG (reference sequence). Trimming removed 3 bases from V and 1 base from J, with 7 bases in between. The CDR3 loop spans 13 amino acids. This chain's CDR3 is CAWSRGSNQPQHF. As DNA, the CDR3 is TGTGCCTGGAGCCGCGGGAGCAATCAGCCCCAGCATTTT.

The chain recombines TRBV11-2 with TRBJ1-1; a possible D gene is TRBD1 (5 bases). This CDR3 has 12 amino acids. Germline V gene data show CDR1 as SGHAT and CDR2 as FQNNGV. V was shortened by 2 bases and J by 11 bases, with 12 bases between the two germline ends. The CDR3 coding sequence is TGTGCCAGCAGCTTAACCGGGGCGGGTGCTTTCTTT. This codes for CASSLTGAGAFF.

The genes are TRBV12-5 and TRBJ1-1, with TRBD1 matching 7 bases. The CDR3 has 12 residues. The J segment lost 7 bases and the V segment lost 4 bases, leaving 3 bases of the junction unmatched. The germline V gene has CDR1 LGHNT and CDR2 FRNRAP. The CDR3 DNA follows: TGTGCTAGTGGTTCCCGGGACAGTGAAGCTTTCTTT. Protein: CASGSRDSEAFF. The variable domain in full, with the rest retrieved from reference TRBV12-5 and TRBJ1-1, is DARVTQTPRHKVTEMGQEVTMRCQPILGHNTVFWYRQTMMQGLELLAYFRNRAPLDDSGMPKDRFSAEMPDATLATLKIQPSEPRDSAVYFCASGSRDSEAFFGQGTRLTVV.

The V gene is TRBV4-1, the J gene TRBJ2-1; no definite D call. Germline-derived CDR1 and CDR2 are MGHRA and YSYEKL. The ends were cut back, 0 bases at V and 6 bases at J, with 9 bases in the middle. This CDR3 comprises 14 residues. The chain's CDR3 is CASSQDWLSNEQFF. CDR3 bases: TGCGCCAGCAGCCAAGATTGGCTCTCCAATGAGCAGTTCTTC.